Here is one T cell receptor beta chain with its context. Its target is not known. The data are from a study of cytomegalovirus exposure and HLA in healthy donors. Findings and caveats of the study: Across all donors, roughly uniform sequencing depth was an assumption of the presence/absence analyses.

CDR1 ENHRY and CDR2 SYGVKD come from the germline V gene. V was cut by 2 bases and J by 9 bases, with 7 bases left in between. The CDR3 sequence is 11 residues long. The primer mix had 60 Vbeta and 13 Jbeta primers. The data were produced by immunoSEQ multiplex PCR, yet TCRdb's version contains in-frame clones alone and is incomplete. The sample lists about 120,000 clones, 80% occurring once. The receptor comes from a man younger than 45 in good health and CMV-seropositive. The V call is TRBV10-3, the J call TRBJ2-5; unclear D gene. Sequencing was done on a sample of PBMCs. The CDR3 DNA reads TGTGCCATCAGTGAGGGTCGGGCCCAGTACTTC. This encodes CAISEGRAQYF.